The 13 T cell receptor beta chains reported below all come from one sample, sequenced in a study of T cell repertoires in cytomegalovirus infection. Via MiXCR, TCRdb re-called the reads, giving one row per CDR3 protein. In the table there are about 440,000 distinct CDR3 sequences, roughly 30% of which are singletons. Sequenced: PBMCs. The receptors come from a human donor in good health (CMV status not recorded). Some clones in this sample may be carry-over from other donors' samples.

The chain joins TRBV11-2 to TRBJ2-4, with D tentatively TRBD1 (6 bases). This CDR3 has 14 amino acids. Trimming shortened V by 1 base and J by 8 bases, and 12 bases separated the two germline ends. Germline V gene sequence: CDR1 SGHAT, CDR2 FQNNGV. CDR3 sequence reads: CASSLGGPQYIQYF. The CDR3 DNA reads TGTGCCAGCAGCTTAGGGGGGCCTCAGTACATTCAGTACTTC.

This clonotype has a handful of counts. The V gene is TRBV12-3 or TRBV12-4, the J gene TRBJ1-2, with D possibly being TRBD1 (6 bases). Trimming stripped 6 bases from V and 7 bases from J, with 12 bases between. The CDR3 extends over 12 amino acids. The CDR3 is CASRRQASGYTF. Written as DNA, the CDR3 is TGTGCCAGCAGACGACAGGCCAGTGGCTACACCTTC.

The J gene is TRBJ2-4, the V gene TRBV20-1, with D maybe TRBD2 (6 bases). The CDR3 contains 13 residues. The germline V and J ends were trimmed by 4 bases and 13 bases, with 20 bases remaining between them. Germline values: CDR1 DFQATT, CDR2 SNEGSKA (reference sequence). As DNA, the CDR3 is TGCAGTGCTACCCCCCGGGGACTCAAGAGGCAGTACTTC. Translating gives CSATPRGLKRQYF.

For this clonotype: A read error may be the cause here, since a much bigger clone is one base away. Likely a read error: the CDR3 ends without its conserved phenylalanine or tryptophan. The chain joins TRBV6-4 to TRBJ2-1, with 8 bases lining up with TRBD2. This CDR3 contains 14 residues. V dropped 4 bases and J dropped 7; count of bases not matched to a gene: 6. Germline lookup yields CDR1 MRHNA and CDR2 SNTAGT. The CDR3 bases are TGTGCCAGCAGTGGGACTAGCCGATCAAATGAGCAGTTCTTA. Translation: CASSGTSRSNEQFL.

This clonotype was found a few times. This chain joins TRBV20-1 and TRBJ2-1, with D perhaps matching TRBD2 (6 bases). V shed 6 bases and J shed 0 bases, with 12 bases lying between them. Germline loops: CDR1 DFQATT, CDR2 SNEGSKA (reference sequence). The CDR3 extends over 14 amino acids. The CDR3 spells CSAHDGSSYNEQFF. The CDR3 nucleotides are TGCAGTGCCCACGACGGGAGCTCCTACAATGAGCAGTTCTTC.

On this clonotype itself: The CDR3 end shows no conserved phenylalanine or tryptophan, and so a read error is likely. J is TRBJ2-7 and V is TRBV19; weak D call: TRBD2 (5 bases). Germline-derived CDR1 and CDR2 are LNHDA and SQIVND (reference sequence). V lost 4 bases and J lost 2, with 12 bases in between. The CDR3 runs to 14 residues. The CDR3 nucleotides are TGTGCCAGTAGTACTCGACTACCGGCCTACGAGCAGTACTTA. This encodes CASSTRLPAYEQYL.

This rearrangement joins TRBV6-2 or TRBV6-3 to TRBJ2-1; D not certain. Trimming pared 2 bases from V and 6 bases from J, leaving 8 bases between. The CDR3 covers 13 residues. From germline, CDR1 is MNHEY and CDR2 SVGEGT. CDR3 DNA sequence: TGTGCCAGCAGTTACGGGCAGACCAATGAGCAGTTCTTC. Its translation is CASSYGQTNEQFF.

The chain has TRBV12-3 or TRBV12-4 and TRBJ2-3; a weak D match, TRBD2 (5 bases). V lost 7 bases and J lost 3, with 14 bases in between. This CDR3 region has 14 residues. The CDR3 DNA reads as TGTGCCAGCAACCAGCGGAGCGGTACAGATACGCAGTATTTT. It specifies CASNQRSGTDTQYF.

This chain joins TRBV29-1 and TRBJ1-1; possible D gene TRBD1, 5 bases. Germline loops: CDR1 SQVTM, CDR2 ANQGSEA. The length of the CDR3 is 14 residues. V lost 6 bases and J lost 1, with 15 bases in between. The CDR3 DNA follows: TGCAGCGTATTCGACAGCCCAGAGAACACTGAAGCTTTCTTT. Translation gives CSVFDSPENTEAFF. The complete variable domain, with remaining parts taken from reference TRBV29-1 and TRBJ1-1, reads SAVISQKPSRDICQRGTSLTIQCQVDSQVTMMFWYRQQPGQSLTLIATANQGSEATYESGFVIDKFPISRPNLTFSTLTVSNMSPEDSSIYLCSVFDSPENTEAFFGQGTRLTVV.

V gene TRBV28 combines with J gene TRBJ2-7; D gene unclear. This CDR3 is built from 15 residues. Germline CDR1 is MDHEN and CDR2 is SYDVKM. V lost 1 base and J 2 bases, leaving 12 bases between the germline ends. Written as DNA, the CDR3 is TGTGCCAGCAGTTTATTGCTCGCACCTACCTACGAGCAGTACTTC. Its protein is CASSLLLAPTYEQYF.

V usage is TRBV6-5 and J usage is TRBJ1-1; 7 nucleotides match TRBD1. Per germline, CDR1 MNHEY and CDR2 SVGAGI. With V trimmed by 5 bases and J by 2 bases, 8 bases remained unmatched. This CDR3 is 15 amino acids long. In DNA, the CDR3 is TGTGCCAGCAGTCAACGACGGACAGGTAACACTGAAGCTTTCTTT. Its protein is CASSQRRTGNTEAFF.

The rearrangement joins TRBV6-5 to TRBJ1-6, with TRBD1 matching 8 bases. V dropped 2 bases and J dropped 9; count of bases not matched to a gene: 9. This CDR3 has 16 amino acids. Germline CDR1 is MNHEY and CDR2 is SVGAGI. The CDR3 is CASSYGAGGQISPLHF. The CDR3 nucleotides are TGTGCCAGCAGTTACGGGGCAGGGGGCCAGATTTCACCCCTCCACTTT.

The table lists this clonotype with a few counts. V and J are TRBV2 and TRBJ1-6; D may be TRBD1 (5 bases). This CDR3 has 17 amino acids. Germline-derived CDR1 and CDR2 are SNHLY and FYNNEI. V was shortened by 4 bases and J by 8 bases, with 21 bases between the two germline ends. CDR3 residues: CASSVIDSPITYSPLHF. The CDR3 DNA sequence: TGTGCCAGCAGTGTAATTGACAGTCCCATAACCTATTCACCCCTCCACTTT.